This T cell receptor beta chain appears in the sequencing data of a study of cytomegalovirus exposure and HLA in healthy donors. Study overall: The Caucasian-associated ancestry cluster held over 65% of 350 to 450 genotyped donors.

General study results and limits: Upon later analysis, HLA-associated TCR beta chains proved more clonally expanded than other, equally common chains. Fewer N-insertions (relative to the roughly 700-donor mean) were reportedly seen in an Asian-associated ancestry cluster in a later analysis.

In the PCR, 60 Vbeta and 13 Jbeta primers were used. The repertoire was sequenced with immunoSEQ multiplex PCR; TCRdb's copy has only in-frame clones and lacks some. The sample has around 140,000 clones, 80% seen once. A note on this clone: Its antigen is undetermined.

CDR3 length equals 16 residues. CDR1 is MNHEY and CDR2 is SMNVEV in the germline V gene (reference sequence). V was cut by 6 bases and J by 5 bases, with 19 bases left in between. Sequences were obtained from PBMCs. This TCR came from a man aged 35-49 years in good health and CMV-seronegative. The chain couples TRBV27 to TRBJ2-2; a weak D match, TRBD2 (5 bases). The CDR3: CASSINSGPGTGELFF. The DNA for the CDR3 is TGTGCCAGCAGCATTAATTCAGGCCCGGGGACCGGGGAGCTGTTTTTT.